The 19 T cell receptor beta chains below were found in one sample sequenced in a study of T cell repertoires in cytomegalovirus infection. Antigen specificity for these receptors is unknown. From the reads, TCRdb called clonotypes with MiXCR, one entry per CDR3 protein. The sample has about 71,000 distinct CDR3 sequences, 20% seen once. Sequencing was performed on CD8+ T cells from cultured PBMCs, taken from culture after CMV antigen stimulation. These receptors were collected from a human donor in good health (CMV status not recorded). Some clones in this sample may be carry-over from other donors' samples.

This clonotype has more than one count but fewer than ten. This chain connects TRBV7-9 to TRBJ1-1, with D possibly matching TRBD1 (6 bases). The CDR3 has 15 residues. Per germline, CDR1 SEHNR and CDR2 FQNEAQ (reference sequence). The ends were cut back, 1 base at V and 0 bases at J, with 9 bases in the middle. The CDR3 loop is CASSLVQGMNTEAFF. As DNA, the CDR3 is TGTGCCAGCAGCTTAGTCCAGGGGATGAACACTGAAGCTTTCTTT.

The rearrangement uses TRBV7-2 and TRBJ2-1; D is perhaps TRBD1 (6 bases). The CDR3 loop spans 15 amino acids. The germline gives CDR1 SGHTA, CDR2 FQGNSA. Between the trimmed V and J ends, which lost 5 bases and 8 bases, there was a span of 19 bases. CDR3 loop: CASSPHPGQTDEQFF. The CDR3 nucleotides are TGTGCCAGCAGCCCTCACCCGGGACAAACCGATGAGCAGTTCTTC.

The chain links TRBV6-2 or TRBV6-3 to TRBJ2-7; D is perhaps TRBD1 (6 bases). The CDR3 runs 16 residues. Trimming left V 8 bases short and J 3 bases short, with 23 bases between. Looked up from germline, CDR1 is MNHEY and CDR2 is SVGEGT. CDR3 nucleotide sequence: TGTGCCAGCTTCAGTTCGTCCAGGGGAATTCTCTACGAGCAGTACTTC. Translated, it gives CASFSSSRGILYEQYF.

This clonotype was observed a handful of times. V gene TRBV6-1 combines with J gene TRBJ2-3; 9 bases line up with TRBD1. Germline V gene sequence: CDR1 MNHNS, CDR2 SASEGT. Germline trimming cut 3 bases from V and 3 bases from J; bases unmatched to any gene: 7. The CDR3 loop spans 16 amino acids. CDR3 DNA sequence: TGTGCCAGCAGTGAGCCCTCGGGACAGGGAACAGATACGCAGTATTTT. Translating gives CASSEPSGQGTDTQYF.

The sample holds a few counts of this clonotype. The junction differs from germline at one of its ends, possibly a read error. The chain has TRBV7-6 and TRBJ2-3, with TRBD2 matching 7 bases. The germline V gene encodes CDR1 SGHVS and CDR2 FNYEAQ. The CDR3 runs 14 residues. The CDR3 spells CASSPLARADTQYF. The CDR3 coding sequence is TGTGCTAGCAGCCCACTAGCGAGAGCAGATACGCAGTATTTT.

The V and J genes are TRBV2 and TRBJ2-5, with TRBD2 matching over 7 bases. This CDR3 comprises 14 residues. CDR1 is SNHLY and CDR2 is FYNNEI in the germline V gene. V gave up 0 bases and J gave up 4 bases; unmatched junction bases: 2. The CDR3 loop reads CASSEATSRETQYF. The CDR3 nucleotides are TGTGCCAGCAGTGAAGCGACTAGCAGAGAGACCCAGTACTTC.

V usage is TRBV19 and J usage is TRBJ2-2; possible D gene TRBD1, 5 bases. This CDR3 has 14 residues. CDR1 and CDR2 from the germline V gene are LNHDA and SQIVND (reference sequence). V gave up 5 bases and J gave up 7 bases, with 14 bases separating them. DNA for the CDR3: TGTGCCAGTAGTGGACCAGGGTCCAACGGGGAGCTGTTTTTT. It yields the protein CASSGPGSNGELFF.

This clonotype was seen a handful of times. This chain joins TRBV6-2 or TRBV6-3 and TRBJ1-5, with D possibly TRBD1 on 5 matching bases. The CDR3 runs 18 residues. Trimming shortened V by 8 bases and J by 0 bases, and 23 bases separated the two germline ends. The germline CDR1 and CDR2 sequences are MNHEY and SVGEGT. CDR3 amino acids: CASESIGDRAYSNQPQHF. The CDR3 region has the DNA TGTGCCAGCGAAAGTATAGGAGACAGAGCCTATAGCAATCAGCCCCAGCATTTT.

This clonotype has a handful of counts. The chain joins TRBV7-9 to TRBJ2-7, with 9 bases that match TRBD2. Germline loops: CDR1 SEHNR, CDR2 FQNEAQ (reference sequence). V trimming: 5 bases; J trimming: 2 bases; junction bases outside the gene matches: 7. The CDR3 covers 15 residues. The CDR3 bases are TGTGCCAGCAGCCCTCAGACTAGCGGTCCCTACGAGCAGTACTTC. Protein sequence: CASSPQTSGPYEQYF.

This clonotype showed up many times. The V call is TRBV7-8, the J call TRBJ2-7; 7 bases align to TRBD2. V lost 6 bases to trimming and J lost 5 bases; unmatched junction nucleotides: 10. The CDR3 spans 14 residues. Germline V lookup: CDR1 SGHVS, CDR2 FQNEAQ. As DNA, the CDR3 is TGTGCCAGCAGTCCTTGGCAGGGAGGGGACGAGCAGTACTTC. As protein: CASSPWQGGDEQYF. The whole variable domain, remainder taken from reference TRBV7-8 and TRBJ2-7, is GAGVSQSPRYKVAKRGQDVALRCDPISGHVSLFWYQQALGQGPEFLTYFQNEAQLDKSGLPSDRFFAERPEGSVSTLKIQRTQQEDSAVYLCASSPWQGGDEQYFGPGTRLTVT.

This clonotype has only a few counts. The J gene is TRBJ1-1, the V gene TRBV7-2; D may be TRBD1 (5 bases). Trimming removed 7 bases from V and 0 bases from J, with 21 bases in between. Per the germline V gene, CDR1 is SGHTA and CDR2 is FQGNSA. The CDR3 spans 17 residues. The CDR3, as DNA: TGTGCCAGCACCAGAACGGTCGGGGCCCTTTTGAACACTGAAGCTTTCTTT. This gives the protein CASTRTVGALLNTEAFF. The full variable domain, with the rest looked up from reference TRBV7-2 and TRBJ1-1, is GAGVSQSPSNKVTEKGKDVELRCDPISGHTALYWYRQSLGQGLEFLIYFQGNSAPDKSGLPSDRFSAERTGGSVSTLTIQRTQQEDSAVYLCASTRTVGALLNTEAFFGQGTRLTVV.

The chain uses TRBV3-1 and TRBJ1-3; D call uncertain. CDR1 and CDR2 (germline): LGHDT, YNNKEL (reference sequence). V lost 3 bases to trimming and J lost 3 bases, with 3 bases between them. The CDR3 consists of 12 residues. The CDR3 loop is CASSHGGNTIYF. In DNA form, the CDR3 reads TGTGCCAGCAGCCACGGTGGAAACACCATATATTTT.

The V and J genes are TRBV5-6 and TRBJ1-1; possibly TRBD1 for D (5 bases). V dropped 6 bases and J dropped 0 bases, with 15 bases sitting between them. The V gene's germline CDR1 is SGHDT and CDR2 YYEEEE. CDR3 size: 15 residues. In DNA, the CDR3 is TGTGCCAGCAACCCGCAGGGCCGCCTGAACACTGAAGCTTTCTTT. Translating it yields CASNPQGRLNTEAFF.

V gene TRBV7-2 combines with J gene TRBJ2-5; 8 positions agree with TRBD1. V gave up 5 bases and J gave up 2 bases; unmatched junction bases: 7. The CDR3 extends over 15 amino acids. Looked up from germline, CDR1 is SGHTA and CDR2 is FQGNSA. This CDR3 reads CASSNGQGAQETQYF. CDR3 nucleotides: TGTGCCAGCAGCAACGGACAGGGAGCGCAAGAGACCCAGTACTTC. Looking up the rest from reference TRBV7-2 and TRBJ2-5 gives the full variable domain: GAGVSQSPSNKVTEKGKDVELRCDPISGHTALYWYRQSLGQGLEFLIYFQGNSAPDKSGLPSDRFSAERTGGSVSTLTIQRTQQEDSAVYLCASSNGQGAQETQYFGPGTRLLVL.

The chain uses TRBV6-6 and TRBJ2-2; no reliable D call. Germline V gene sequence: CDR1 MNHNY, CDR2 SVGAGI (reference sequence). The CDR3 runs to 13 residues. The V end lost 5 bases, the J end lost 7 bases, and 11 bases lay between the germline ends. The CDR3 DNA reads as TGTGCCAGCAGTCCTCTTGGTTTCGGGGAGCTGTTTTTT. This translates into CASSPLGFGELFF.

In this sample, this clonotype turned up a few times. The gene calls are TRBV25-1 and TRBJ1-4; a possible D gene is TRBD1 (5 bases). The CDR3 runs 11 residues. Germline-derived CDR1 and CDR2 are MGHDK and SYGVNS. Trimming stripped 8 bases from V and 11 bases from J, with 12 bases between. The CDR3 nucleotides are TGTGCCAGCTCGATTCGGGGGAAACTGTTTTTT. Protein product: CASSIRGKLFF.

The chain is built from TRBV5-1 and TRBJ1-1, with D unclear. This CDR3 has 11 residues. Germline V gene lookup returns CDR1 SGHRS and CDR2 YFSETQ. Trimming removed 2 bases at V and 7 bases at J, with 6 bases between. CDR3 bases: TGCGCCAGCAGCTTCAGAGATGAAGCTTTCTTT. This translates into CASSFRDEAFF.

The rearrangement uses TRBV6-2 or TRBV6-3 and TRBJ2-7; D is unclear. The CDR3 is made up of 11 amino acids. CDR1 is MNHEY and CDR2 is SVGEGT in the germline V gene. V gave up 6 bases and J gave up 7 bases, with 10 bases separating them. Written as DNA, the CDR3 is TGTGCCAGCAGCTCGGATCCGGAGCAGTACTTC. Translation gives CASSSDPEQYF.

This chain links TRBV7-9 with TRBJ1-1; TRBD1 matches 11 bases. Germline-derived CDR1 and CDR2 are SEHNR and FQNEAQ (reference sequence). Trimming at V came to 8 bases and at J to 3 bases, leaving 5 bases not matched to a gene. The CDR3 totals 14 residues. Here the CDR3 DNA reads TGTGCCAGCGGACCGGGACAGGGGGACACTGAAGCTTTCTTT. Its protein is CASGPGQGDTEAFF. Full variable domain (rest looked up from reference TRBV7-9 and TRBJ1-1): DTGVSQNPRHKITKRGQNVTFRCDPISEHNRLYWYRQTLGQGPEFLTYFQNEAQLEKSRLLSDRFSAERPKGSFSTLEIQRTEQGDSAMYLCASGPGQGDTEAFFGQGTRLTVV.